Below are 20 T cell receptor beta chains sequenced from a single sample in a study of shared clonotypes between healthy human individuals. The method was immunoSEQ multiplex PCR; TCRdb's version includes in-frame clones alone and lacks a portion of them. Found here are roughly 1,500,000 clones, 98% of them singletons; the top ten hold roughly 0.4%. Material: naive CD4+ T cells sorted from blood. As for subset: CD45RA+ positively selected. These receptor sequences come from a man aged 30 to 39 in good health.

This sequence joins TRBV18 and TRBJ2-2, with TRBD1 matching 9 bases. Germline V CDR1 and CDR2: KGHSH, LQKENI. The CDR3 covers 19 residues. Trimming took 2 bases from V and 2 from J; bases not matched to a gene: 12. The CDR3 sequence: CASSPYAIPGQGNTGELFF. CDR3 in DNA: TGTGCCAGCTCACCATACGCTATCCCGGGACAGGGTAACACCGGGGAGCTGTTTTTT.

This chain joins TRBV9 and TRBJ2-2, with 11 positions matching TRBD2. The CDR3 loop spans 20 amino acids. V lost 0 bases and J lost 4; bases outside the gene matches: 14. Germline V gene data show CDR1 as SGDLS and CDR2 as YYNGEE. The CDR3 reads CASSVDLRLGTSGSTGELFF. Written as DNA, the CDR3 is TGTGCCAGCAGCGTAGATTTAAGGCTTGGCACTAGCGGGAGCACCGGGGAGCTGTTTTTT.

Regarding this clone: The sample holds other DNA sequences that translate to the same CDR3. The chain uses TRBV11-2 and TRBJ2-7, with a weak D call TRBD1 (5 bases). V was pared by 1 base and J by 4 bases, with 8 bases between. The CDR3 loop spans 13 amino acids. The germline V gene encodes CDR1 SGHAT and CDR2 FQNNGV. CDR3 amino acids: CASSLGAGYEQYF. In DNA, the CDR3 is TGTGCCAGCAGCTTAGGTGCAGGGTACGAGCAGTACTTC.

V usage is TRBV6-6 and J usage is TRBJ1-5; D is uncertain. V lost 8 bases to trimming and J lost 3 bases, with 14 bases between them. Germline-derived CDR1 and CDR2 are MNHNY and SVGAGI (reference sequence). The CDR3 loop spans 14 amino acids. CDR3 bases: TGTGCCAGCTACCTGGACGGAACCAATCAGCCCCAGCATTTT. Its translation: CASYLDGTNQPQHF.

The J gene is TRBJ2-2, the V gene TRBV29-1; no clear D gene. This CDR3 has 14 amino acids. Trimming cost V 3 bases and J 5 bases, with 13 bases left between them. Germline-derived CDR1 and CDR2 are SQVTM and ANQGSEA. The CDR3 loop reads CSVETSIITGELFF. The CDR3 DNA reads as TGCAGCGTTGAGACTTCAATCATTACCGGGGAGCTGTTTTTT.

Worth noting for this clone: The same CDR3 also results from other DNA sequences found in this sample. The chain is built from TRBV7-3 and TRBJ2-4, with D tentatively TRBD1 or TRBD2 (5 bases each). The CDR3 length is 16 residues. The germline V gene has CDR1 SGHTA and CDR2 FQGTGA. Deletions cut 0 bases from V and 0 bases from J, with 9 bases between. Written as DNA, the CDR3 is TGTGCCAGCAGCTTAACAGGGACCCTAGCCAAAAACATTCAGTACTTC. As protein: CASSLTGTLAKNIQYF.

On this clone itself: This same CDR3 is encoded by further DNA sequences in the sample. The CDR3 sequence: CASSPSDTQYF. The CDR3 region has the DNA TGTGCCAGCTCACCGTCTGATACGCAGTATTTT. The J gene is TRBJ2-3, the V gene TRBV18; D not certain. The CDR3 consists of 11 residues. Trimming shortened V by 3 bases and J by 6 bases, and 4 bases separated the two germline ends. CDR1 is KGHSH, CDR2 LQKENI, per germline. Drawing the rest from reference TRBV18 and TRBJ2-3, the complete variable domain is NAGVMQNPRHLVRRRGQEARLRCSPMKGHSHVYWYRQLPEEGLKFMVYLQKENIIDESGMPKERFSAEFPKEGPSILRIQQVVRGDSAAYFCASSPSDTQYFGPGTRLTVL.

The chain is built from TRBV2 and TRBJ2-1; weak D call: TRBD2 (5 bases). CDR3 length: 14 amino acids. V lost 6 bases and J lost 4, with 13 bases in between. CDR1 and CDR2 from the germline V gene are SNHLY and FYNNEI. CDR3: CASSVTSSYNEQFF. The CDR3 nucleotides are TGTGCCAGCAGCGTAACTAGTTCATACAATGAGCAGTTCTTC.

The chain is built from TRBV2 and TRBJ1-4, with D hard to call. CDR1 and CDR2 from the germline V gene are SNHLY and FYNNEI. V dropped 8 bases and J dropped 8 bases, with 18 bases sitting between them. The CDR3 is 14 amino acids. The CDR3 reads CASGRTGPGEKLFF. In DNA form, the CDR3 reads TGTGCCAGCGGCCGGACGGGCCCCGGGGAAAAACTGTTTTTT.

The rearrangement links TRBV10-2 to TRBJ2-1, with D maybe TRBD2 (6 bases). The CDR3 loop spans 13 amino acids. Germline CDR1 and CDR2: WSHSY and SAAADI. The V and J ends lost 10 bases and 0 bases respectively, with 10 bases between them. Here the CDR3 reads CAIWTTSYNEQFF. The CDR3 nucleotides are TGCGCCATCTGGACTACCTCCTACAATGAGCAGTTCTTC.

The chain uses TRBV6-1 and TRBJ2-5; tentative D call: TRBD2 (5 bases). Germline values: CDR1 MNHNS, CDR2 SASEGT. This CDR3 has 12 amino acids. The germline V and J ends were trimmed by 7 bases and 4 bases, with 10 bases remaining between them. CDR3 amino acids: CASKERRETQYF. For the CDR3, the DNA is TGTGCCAGCAAGGAGCGGAGAGAGACCCAGTACTTC.

Turning to this clone: The same CDR3 can be traced to other DNA sequences in this sample. The chain recombines TRBV5-1 with TRBJ1-5; D may be TRBD1 (5 bases). Germline V CDR1 and CDR2: SGHRS, YFSETQ. The CDR3 is 15 amino acids. V was trimmed by 1 base and J by 2 bases, leaving 10 bases between them. The CDR3 region has the DNA TGCGCCAGCAGCTTGACAGGCGGGGGCAATCAGCCCCAGCATTTT. Residues: CASSLTGGGNQPQHF.

This sequence joins TRBV19 and TRBJ2-3; 10 bases line up with TRBD1. V lost 10 bases and J lost 4; bases outside the gene matches: 14. The CDR3 is made up of 16 amino acids. Germline values: CDR1 LNHDA, CDR2 SQIVND (reference sequence). Here the CDR3 reads CATRDRGRPQADTQYF. CDR3 DNA sequence: TGTGCCACTCGGGACAGGGGCCGCCCACAAGCAGATACGCAGTATTTT.

CDR3 amino acids: CASRRGGGYYNEQFF. The CDR3, as DNA: TGTGCCAGTAGGAGGGGAGGGGGATATTACAATGAGCAGTTCTTC. The chain recombines TRBV19 with TRBJ2-1; D is possibly TRBD2 (7 bases). Germline-derived CDR1 and CDR2 are LNHDA and SQIVND (reference sequence). Trimming removed 6 bases from V and 4 bases from J, with 16 bases in between. The CDR3 contains 15 residues.

This clone was observed once. V usage is TRBV5-1 and J usage is TRBJ2-7; no definite D call. This CDR3 region has 12 residues. V was pared by 0 bases and J by 5 bases, with 6 bases between. Germline V lookup: CDR1 SGHRS, CDR2 YFSETQ. Written as DNA, the CDR3 is TGCGCCAGCAGCTTGGAACACGACGAGCAGTACTTC. As protein: CASSLEHDEQYF. Complete variable domain (other parts from reference TRBV5-1 and TRBJ2-7): KAGVTQTPRYLIKTRGQQVTLSCSPISGHRSVSWYQQTPGQGLQFLFEYFSETQRNKGNFPGRFSGRQFSNSRSEMNVSTLELGDSALYLCASSLEHDEQYFGPGTRLTVT.

The CDR3 is CASSLLAEPNTGELFF. The DNA of the CDR3 is TGTGCCAGCAGTTTATTAGCGGAGCCTAACACCGGGGAGCTGTTTTTT. The rearrangement uses TRBV28 and TRBJ2-2; D perhaps matches TRBD2 (6 bases). Germline V gene data show CDR1 as MDHEN and CDR2 as SYDVKM. The V end lost 1 base, the J end lost 2 bases, and 11 bases lay between the germline ends. The CDR3 length is 16 residues.

This clone was seen a single time. This CDR3 is also generated by other DNA sequences in the sample. The chain carries TRBV5-4 and TRBJ2-1; TRBD2 might be the D (5 bases). The CDR3 is made up of 12 amino acids. Per germline, CDR1 SGHNT and CDR2 YYREEE (reference sequence). V lost 4 bases to trimming and J lost 7 bases, with 9 bases between them. CDR3 amino acids: CASSPPGNEQFF. DNA of the CDR3: TGTGCCAGCAGCCCCCCGGGGAATGAGCAGTTCTTC.

The chain carries TRBV5-6 and TRBJ1-3, with D possibly matching TRBD1 (5 bases). The V gene's germline CDR1 is SGHDT and CDR2 YYEEEE. The CDR3 covers 16 residues. V was cut by 4 bases and J by 7 bases, with 21 bases left in between. CDR3: CASSLRVLTPENTIYF. DNA of the CDR3: TGTGCCAGCAGCCTCAGGGTACTCACGCCGGAGAACACCATATATTTT.

V usage is TRBV7-3 and J usage is TRBJ1-3; the match to TRBD1 covers 9 bases. Germline CDR1 and CDR2: SGHTA and FQGTGA. The V gene end was trimmed by 5 bases and the J gene end by 7 bases; junction bases not matched to a gene: 3. This CDR3 spans 13 amino acids. For the CDR3, the DNA is TGTGCCAGCAGCGTCGACAGGGGGAACACCATATATTTT. This sequence encodes CASSVDRGNTIYF.

The V gene is TRBV5-1, the J gene TRBJ2-7, with no clear D. The CDR3 is 14 residues long. CDR1 is SGHRS and CDR2 is YFSETQ in the germline V gene. Trimming removed 3 bases at V and 0 bases at J, with 10 bases between. In DNA form, the CDR3 reads TGCGCCAGCAGCTGGGCCGCCGACTCCTACGAGCAGTACTTC. It codes for CASSWAADSYEQYF.